This passage covers 21 T cell receptor beta chains from one sample sequenced in a study of identical twins. TCRdb re-called the 5' RACE reads with MiXCR, one entry per CDR3 protein. The sample records approximately 680,000 distinct CDR3 sequences, about 7% being singletons. The data also belong to a second study, concerning yellow fever vaccine responses in identical twins.

Sequencing was done on a sample of PBMCs. The origin of the receptors is a woman aged 18-29 years in good health.

This clonotype was picked up a small number of times. The V and J genes are TRBV18 and TRBJ1-1; D remains unclear. The length of the CDR3 is 13 residues. Germline CDR1 is KGHSH and CDR2 is LQKENI. V was clipped by 2 bases and J by 3 bases, with 7 bases between them. The CDR3 DNA reads as TGTGCCAGCTCACCAGTTCCGGACACTGAAGCTTTCTTT. Translated, it gives CASSPVPDTEAFF.

This clonotype was detected ten times or more. The chain carries TRBV12-3 or TRBV12-4 and TRBJ2-1, with a weak D call TRBD1 (5 bases). This CDR3 has 15 residues. V gave up 2 bases and J gave up 5 bases, with 13 bases separating them. CDR3 in DNA: TGTGCCAGCAGTTTATACTACGAAGGGGACAATGAGCAGTTCTTC. It is translated as CASSLYYEGDNEQFF.

This clonotype was detected many times. The chain uses TRBV5-1 and TRBJ2-3; 8 bases map to TRBD2. Germline V lookup: CDR1 SGHRS, CDR2 YFSETQ. With 4 bases clipped from V and 0 bases from J, the junction kept 4 bases outside the gene matches. There are 15 residues in the CDR3. CDR3 loop: CASSQLAASTDTQYF. CDR3 nucleotide sequence: TGCGCCAGCAGCCAACTAGCGGCTAGCACAGATACGCAGTATTTT.

This clonotype occurred a few times. The chain employs TRBV28 and TRBJ2-3; 10 nucleotides match TRBD2. This CDR3 region has 16 residues. CDR1 and CDR2 from the germline V gene are MDHEN and SYDVKM. V was clipped by 5 bases and J by 3 bases; unmatched bases: 8. The CDR3 spells CASSINSGGLTDTQYF. The CDR3 nucleotides read TGTGCCAGCAGTATTAATAGCGGGGGGCTGACAGATACGCAGTATTTT.

A few counts support this clonotype. The genes are TRBV9 and TRBJ2-7; either TRBD1 or TRBD2 may fit D (5 bases each). V was trimmed by 0 bases and J by 0 bases, leaving 16 bases between them. CDR1 is SGDLS and CDR2 is YYNGEE in the germline V gene. CDR3 length equals 17 residues. The CDR3 loop is CASSVGWGRASSYEQYF. The CDR3 DNA reads TGTGCCAGCAGCGTAGGTTGGGGGAGAGCATCCTCCTACGAGCAGTACTTC.

This clonotype was found many times. The chain uses TRBV4-1 and TRBJ2-5, with D hard to call. This CDR3 contains 17 residues. V shed 1 base and J shed 3 bases, with 18 bases lying between them. Germline CDR1 reads MGHRA; CDR2 reads YSYEKL. As DNA, the CDR3 is TGCGCCAGCAGCCAAGTGGCTAGTATGGCTTCAAAAGAGACCCAGTACTTC. Encoded protein: CASSQVASMASKETQYF.

This clonotype was counted between two and nine times. Here the CDR3 reads CASSFWGPGQGVSDTQYF. The CDR3 bases are TGTGCCAGCAGTTTTTGGGGTCCCGGACAAGGGGTTTCAGATACGCAGTATTTT. The genes are TRBV12-3 or TRBV12-4 and TRBJ2-3; D perhaps matches TRBD1 (5 bases). Trimming pared 3 bases from V and 4 bases from J, leaving 23 bases between. The CDR3 is made up of 18 amino acids.

The V and J genes are TRBV20-1 and TRBJ2-3; D is ambiguous. The V end was cut by 1 base, the J end by 7 bases, with 18 bases between. CDR3 length: 15 amino acids. CDR1 DFQATT and CDR2 SNEGSKA come from the germline V gene (reference sequence). This CDR3 reads CSARARTSTAYTQYF. Here the CDR3 DNA reads TGCAGTGCTAGAGCACGGACCTCTACAGCGTATACGCAGTATTTT.

This clonotype was seen many times. This chain connects TRBV3-1 to TRBJ2-3, with D hard to call. The CDR3 has 14 residues. The germline V and J ends were trimmed by 1 base and 2 bases, with 7 bases remaining between them. Germline lookup yields CDR1 LGHDT and CDR2 YNNKEL (reference sequence). In DNA form, the CDR3 reads TGTGCCAGCAGCCAAGGGCTACCCACAGATACGCAGTATTTT. Amino acid sequence: CASSQGLPTDTQYF.

This sequence joins TRBV20-1 and TRBJ2-2; weak D call: TRBD2 (6 bases). The CDR3 is made up of 14 amino acids. CDR1 is DFQATT and CDR2 is SNEGSKA in the germline V gene (reference sequence). Trimming stripped 3 bases from V and 3 bases from J, with 11 bases between. The CDR3 DNA reads as TGCAGTGCTAGCGGGAGCCCCGACACCGGGGAGCTGTTTTTT. This encodes CSASGSPDTGELFF.

V usage is TRBV28 and J usage is TRBJ2-5; D might be TRBD1 (5 bases). Trimming cost V 2 bases and J 5 bases, with 15 bases left between them. This CDR3 is built from 15 residues. Germline V CDR1 and CDR2: MDHEN, SYDVKM. The CDR3 DNA is TGTGCCAGCAGTTTAAACCCCCTGGGGCTGGAGACCCAGTACTTC. Its translation: CASSLNPLGLETQYF.

This clonotype was picked up many times. The chain combines TRBV27 with TRBJ2-7, with 9 bases that match TRBD2. V trimming: 5 bases; J trimming: 2 bases; junction bases outside the gene matches: 7. This CDR3 region has 15 residues. Germline-derived CDR1 and CDR2 are MNHEY and SMNVEV (reference sequence). The CDR3 protein is CASSGKREAPYEQYF. The DNA for the CDR3 is TGTGCCAGCAGTGGTAAGCGGGAGGCTCCCTACGAGCAGTACTTC.

The rearrangement uses TRBV21-1 and TRBJ2-1; the table assigns TRBD2, which was not confirmed against the DNA. TRBV21-1 is a recognized pseudogene. There are 14 residues in the CDR3. This CDR3 is CASSKGYSGTSGIF. In DNA form, the CDR3 reads TGTGCCAGCAGCAAAGGGTACTCCGGGACTAGCGGAATCTTC.

The J gene is TRBJ2-7, the V gene TRBV4-2; 9 bases map to TRBD2. Unmatched junction bases numbered 8, after V lost 1 base and J lost 1 base. CDR3 length: 17 residues. The V gene's germline CDR1 is LGHNA and CDR2 YNFKEQ. Written as DNA, the CDR3 is TGTGCCAGCAGCCAAGGGCGCGGGGGGGAGGGATCCTACGAGCAGTACTTC. This translates into CASSQGRGGEGSYEQYF.

This clonotype was found a few times. The V and J genes are TRBV29-1 and TRBJ2-5; TRBD2 matches at 10 bases. V dropped 2 bases and J dropped 1; count of bases not matched to a gene: 7. This CDR3 has 16 residues. Germline values: CDR1 SQVTM, CDR2 ANQGSEA. The CDR3 DNA sequence: TGCAGCGTTGAAAAAGCTAGCGGGAGCCCCCAAGAGACCCAGTACTTC. Translation gives CSVEKASGSPQETQYF.

This clonotype appeared a few times. The chain has TRBV5-4 and TRBJ1-2; 9 bases are a match to TRBD1. CDR1 is SGHNT, CDR2 YYREEE, per germline (reference sequence). The CDR3 runs 15 residues. With V trimmed by 4 bases and J by 3 bases, 7 bases remained unmatched. Written as DNA, the CDR3 is TGTGCCAGCAGCACCCAACAGGGGGCTGACTATGGCTACACCTTC. Amino acids: CASSTQQGADYGYTF.

This clonotype was recorded a few times. This chain joins TRBV11-1 and TRBJ2-6; 7 bases align to TRBD1. This CDR3 is 18 amino acids long. CDR1 is SGHAT and CDR2 is FQDESV in the germline V gene (reference sequence). Trimming at V came to 3 bases and at J to 4 bases, leaving 12 bases not matched to a gene. CDR3 nucleotide sequence: TGTGCCAGCAGCTTGCTGACAGGGCTTTCCTCCGGGGCCAACGTCCTGACTTTC. Protein: CASSLLTGLSSGANVLTF.

This sequence joins TRBV9 and TRBJ2-3, with D perhaps matching TRBD2 (6 bases). This CDR3 region has 15 residues. CDR1 and CDR2 (germline): SGDLS, YYNGEE. Between the trimmed V and J ends, which lost 4 bases and 5 bases, there was a span of 17 bases. The CDR3 protein is CASSPGLASGDTQYF. CDR3 nucleotides: TGTGCCAGCAGCCCAGGGCTAGCGAGTGGAGATACGCAGTATTTT.

This rearrangement joins TRBV28 to TRBJ2-7; D remains ambiguous. CDR3 size: 13 residues. The germline V and J ends were trimmed by 5 bases and 3 bases, with 11 bases remaining between them. Germline-derived CDR1 and CDR2 are MDHEN and SYDVKM. The CDR3 bases are TGTGCCAGCAGTCCCCCTGGATACTACGAGCAGTACGTC. This translates into CASSPPGYYEQYV.

The J gene is TRBJ2-2, the V gene TRBV14; 11 bases fit TRBD1. CDR3 size: 17 residues. In germline, CDR1 is SGHDN, CDR2 FVKESK. Losses at the gene ends were 4 bases for V and 11 bases for J; bases not matched to a gene: 15. The CDR3 spells CASSPPRTGGRSGELFF. DNA of the CDR3: TGTGCCAGCAGCCCCCCACGGACAGGGGGCAGGTCGGGAGAGCTGTTTTTT.

The rearrangement links TRBV5-1 to TRBJ2-2, with D tentatively TRBD1 or TRBD2 (6 bases each). The CDR3 loop spans 16 amino acids. Per the germline V gene, CDR1 is SGHRS and CDR2 is YFSETQ. V shed 0 bases and J shed 3 bases, with 12 bases lying between them. The CDR3 loop reads CASSLDGGRDTGELFF. The CDR3 DNA is TGCGCCAGCAGCTTGGATGGGGGGCGCGACACCGGGGAGCTGTTTTTT.